The 23 T cell receptor beta chains listed next were all sequenced from one sample in a study of shared clonotypes between healthy human individuals. TCRdb's table, derived via immunoSEQ multiplex PCR, lists solely in-frame clones and lacks some. The table has approximately 1.5 million clones, less than 99% seen once; the top ten hold about 0.35%. Sequencing input: naive CD4+ T cells sorted from blood. The subset is: CD45RA+ positively selected. All receptors come from a man younger than 45 in good health.

This clone was observed once. The V call is TRBV5-1, the J call TRBJ1-5; 7 positions match TRBD1. The junction had 6 bases not matched to a gene; V was cut back by 4 bases and J by 5 bases. Germline V CDR1 and CDR2: SGHRS, YFSETQ. The CDR3 is 14 residues long. The DNA of the CDR3 is TGCGCCAGCAGCACGGGACAGCCCCATCAGCCCCAGCATTTT. Translation: CASSTGQPHQPQHF. Full variable domain (outside the CDR3, taken from reference TRBV5-1 and TRBJ1-5): KAGVTQTPRYLIKTRGQQVTLSCSPISGHRSVSWYQQTPGQGLQFLFEYFSETQRNKGNFPGRFSGRQFSNSRSEMNVSTLELGDSALYLCASSTGQPHQPQHFGDGTRLSIL.

CDR3 protein: CASSRTTSYYEQYF. CDR3 DNA: TGTGCCAGCAGTAGAACGACTAGTTACTACGAGCAGTACTTC. J is TRBJ2-7 and V is TRBV27; tentative D call: TRBD2 (6 bases). This CDR3 region has 14 residues. The V and J ends lost 5 bases and 3 bases respectively, with 14 bases between them. Germline loops: CDR1 MNHEY, CDR2 SMNVEV (reference sequence).

This chain links TRBV6-1 with TRBJ1-1; D unclear. V lost 4 bases and J 7 bases, leaving 10 bases between the germline ends. CDR1 and CDR2 from the germline V gene are MNHNS and SASEGT. This CDR3 contains 12 residues. Here the CDR3 DNA reads TGTGCCAGCAGTGTCCTACAGCATGAAGCTTTCTTT. It specifies CASSVLQHEAFF.

The chain links TRBV28 to TRBJ1-5, with no clear D. V lost 3 bases, J lost 2 bases, and 11 bases lay in between. Germline CDR1 is MDHEN and CDR2 is SYDVKM. This CDR3 comprises 15 residues. The CDR3 reads CASSFGRQGNQPQHF. In DNA, the CDR3 is TGTGCCAGCAGTTTTGGTCGGCAGGGCAATCAGCCCCAGCATTTT.

The V gene is TRBV5-6, the J gene TRBJ1-1; 7 bases fit TRBD1. J gave up 1 base and V 2 bases, and 5 bases lay outside the gene matches. The CDR3 totals 15 residues. The germline V gene has CDR1 SGHDT and CDR2 YYEEEE. This CDR3 is CASSFFDRENTEAFF. The CDR3 DNA reads as TGTGCCAGCAGCTTTTTTGACAGGGAGAACACTGAAGCTTTCTTT.

The V and J genes are TRBV19 and TRBJ2-7; possible D gene TRBD1, 5 bases. The V end was cut by 3 bases, the J end by 3 bases, with 18 bases between. CDR3 length: 16 residues. The germline gives CDR1 LNHDA, CDR2 SQIVND (reference sequence). CDR3 amino acids: CASSMYMGPVFYEQYF. The CDR3 DNA reads TGTGCCAGTAGTATGTATATGGGGCCCGTTTTCTACGAGCAGTACTTC.

Points on this clone: Distinct nucleotide sequences in the sample also encode this CDR3. The J gene is TRBJ1-5, the V gene TRBV20-1; possibly TRBD1 for D (5 bases). V gave up 3 bases and J gave up 7 bases, with 7 bases separating them. The CDR3 runs to 11 residues. Per germline, CDR1 DFQATT and CDR2 SNEGSKA (reference sequence). This chain's CDR3 is CSARRGQPQHF. The CDR3 DNA sequence: TGCAGTGCTAGGAGGGGCCAGCCCCAGCATTTT.

The chain combines TRBV5-1 with TRBJ1-1; D is unresolved. The length of the CDR3 is 14 residues. The germline V and J ends were trimmed by 2 bases and 1 base, with 9 bases remaining between them. Germline-derived CDR1 and CDR2 are SGHRS and YFSETQ. CDR3 sequence: CASSFPEGNTEAFF. DNA of the CDR3: TGCGCCAGCAGCTTTCCGGAGGGGAACACTGAAGCTTTCTTT.

The chain employs TRBV18 and TRBJ1-3; D unclear. Germline V gives CDR1 KGHSH, CDR2 LQKENI. The CDR3 is made up of 14 amino acids. Between the trimmed V and J ends, which lost 0 bases and 3 bases, there was a span of 6 bases. As DNA, the CDR3 is TGTGCCAGCTCACCACCGCCCCTTGGAAACACCATATATTTT. It specifies CASSPPPLGNTIYF.

J is TRBJ2-5 and V is TRBV5-4; 12 nucleotides match TRBD1. CDR3 size: 16 residues. The germline gives CDR1 SGHNT, CDR2 YYREEE (reference sequence). The V segment lost 4 bases and the J segment 4 bases; nucleotides outside the gene matches: 8. The CDR3 DNA is TGTGCCAGCAGCCCTCCGGGACAGGGGGCTTTAGAGACCCAGTACTTC. Residues: CASSPPGQGALETQYF. Complete variable domain (other parts from reference TRBV5-4 and TRBJ2-5): ETGVTQSPTHLIKTRGQQVTLRCSSQSGHNTVSWYQQALGQGPQFIFQYYREEENGRGNFPPRFSGLQFPNYSSELNVNALELDDSALYLCASSPPGQGALETQYFGPGTRLLVL.

The V gene is TRBV9, the J gene TRBJ1-1, with unresolved D. Trimming took off 0 bases at V and 3 bases at J, with 9 bases between the two ends. The length of the CDR3 is 14 residues. Germline CDR1 is SGDLS and CDR2 is YYNGEE. The CDR3 sequence is CASSVAHGDTEAFF. The CDR3 DNA follows: TGTGCCAGCAGCGTAGCTCACGGGGACACTGAAGCTTTCTTT.

The chain uses TRBV1 and TRBJ2-5; TRBD1 is taken as the D call from the table, unchecked against the DNA. TRBV1 is tagged as a pseudogene. The CDR3 contains 20 residues. The CDR3 region is CTSSQAYCDPRGDLQETQYF. The CDR3 DNA reads TGCACCAGCAGCCAAGCTTATTGTGATCCCAGGGGCGATCTACAAGAGACCCAGTACTTC.

V and J are TRBV9 and TRBJ2-1; TRBD1 is a possible D gene (6 bases). This CDR3 spans 17 amino acids. CDR1 and CDR2 from the germline V gene are SGDLS and YYNGEE. The V and J ends lost 1 base and 4 bases respectively, with 18 bases between them. CDR3 coding DNA: TGTGCCAGCAGCGTAACGGTTCCAGGGGAAAAGTACAATGAGCAGTTCTTC. Amino acid sequence: CASSVTVPGEKYNEQFF.

This chain connects TRBV7-9 to TRBJ2-7, with D perhaps matching TRBD1 or TRBD2 (5 bases each). The CDR3 extends over 13 amino acids. In germline, CDR1 is SEHNR, CDR2 FQNEAQ (reference sequence). Between the trimmed V and J ends, which lost 3 bases and 6 bases, there was a span of 12 bases. The CDR3 bases are TGTGCCAGCAGCTTGGGGGTGATGGGCGAGCAGTACTTC. Residues: CASSLGVMGEQYF.

V gene TRBV18 combines with J gene TRBJ1-1; no reliable D call. Germline V CDR1 and CDR2: KGHSH, LQKENI. Trimming took off 6 bases at V and 2 bases at J, with 10 bases between the two ends. The CDR3 length is 13 residues. CDR3 sequence reads: CASSQNVNTEAFF. DNA of the CDR3: TGTGCCAGCTCGCAAAATGTTAACACTGAAGCTTTCTTT.

The count of this clone is one. The CDR3 is CSVQTGLAGTYNEQFF. DNA of the CDR3: TGCAGCGTTCAGACGGGACTAGCGGGGACCTACAATGAGCAGTTCTTC. The V call is TRBV29-1, the J call TRBJ2-1; 13 bases align to TRBD2. J was trimmed by 2 bases and V by 5 bases; bases with no gene match: 6. The germline CDR1 and CDR2 sequences are SQVTM and ANQGSEA. The CDR3 runs 16 residues.

Notes on this clone: The same CDR3 can be traced to other DNA sequences in this sample. This chain joins TRBV5-1 and TRBJ2-5; a possible D gene is TRBD2 (6 bases). The germline V gene encodes CDR1 SGHRS and CDR2 YFSETQ. The CDR3 has 15 residues. With 4 bases removed from V and 2 bases from J, the gap between germline ends came to 15 bases. CDR3 loop: CASSGAGTSQETQYF. The CDR3 region has the DNA TGCGCCAGCAGCGGGGCGGGGACGAGTCAAGAGACCCAGTACTTC.

This clone was found once. The chain recombines TRBV25-1 with TRBJ1-5; D is undetermined. V dropped 4 bases and J dropped 5 bases, with 6 bases sitting between them. The CDR3 runs to 12 residues. Germline lookup yields CDR1 MGHDK and CDR2 SYGVNS. CDR3 in amino acids: CASSGYDQPQHF. CDR3 nucleotide sequence: TGTGCCAGCAGTGGGTATGATCAGCCCCAGCATTTT.

The chain employs TRBV6-6 and TRBJ1-5; D may be TRBD1 (6 bases). The germline V and J ends were trimmed by 5 bases and 0 bases, with 14 bases remaining between them. This CDR3 has 16 residues. The germline V gene encodes CDR1 MNHNY and CDR2 SVGAGI (reference sequence). As DNA, the CDR3 is TGTGCCAGCAGTACGACAGGTGGGAATAGCAATCAGCCCCAGCATTTT. It yields the protein CASSTTGGNSNQPQHF.

J is TRBJ1-2 and V is TRBV7-6; no definite D call. CDR3 length: 15 amino acids. The V end was cut by 6 bases, the J end by 4 bases, with 18 bases between. CDR1 and CDR2 from the germline V gene are SGHVS and FNYEAQ. Here the CDR3 reads CASSFASGRPYGYTF. As DNA, the CDR3 is TGTGCCAGCAGTTTTGCGTCGGGGAGGCCCTATGGCTACACCTTC. The variable domain in full, with the rest retrieved from reference TRBV7-6 and TRBJ1-2, is GAGVSQSPRYKVTKRGQDVALRCDPISGHVSLYWYRQALGQGPEFLTYFNYEAQQDKSGLPNDRFSAERPEGSISTLTIQRTEQRDSAMYRCASSFASGRPYGYTFGSGTRLTVV.

This chain joins TRBV18 and TRBJ1-1; 7 nucleotides match TRBD1. J lost 1 base, V lost 1 base, and 6 bases had no gene match. Germline CDR1 KGHSH, CDR2 LQKENI. CDR3 size: 16 residues. CDR3: CASSPLPGQPNTEAFF. The CDR3 region has the DNA TGTGCCAGCTCACCACTTCCGGGACAGCCGAACACTGAAGCTTTCTTT.

The chain employs TRBV6-5 and TRBJ2-5, with D hard to call. The CDR3 has 12 amino acids. Per germline, CDR1 MNHEY and CDR2 SVGAGI. With 2 bases removed from V and 3 bases from J, the gap between germline ends came to 4 bases. The DNA of the CDR3 is TGTGCCAGCAGTTACAACGAAGAGACCCAGTACTTC. Amino acid sequence: CASSYNEETQYF.

This chain connects TRBV14 to TRBJ2-2; 8 bases align to TRBD2. CDR3 length equals 19 residues. V lost 5 bases and J lost 4; bases outside the gene matches: 18. Germline CDR1 SGHDN, CDR2 FVKESK. CDR3 sequence reads: CASSSGTSGPSFFTGELFF. CDR3 coding DNA: TGTGCCAGCAGCTCCGGGACTAGTGGTCCCTCCTTTTTCACCGGGGAGCTGTTTTTT.